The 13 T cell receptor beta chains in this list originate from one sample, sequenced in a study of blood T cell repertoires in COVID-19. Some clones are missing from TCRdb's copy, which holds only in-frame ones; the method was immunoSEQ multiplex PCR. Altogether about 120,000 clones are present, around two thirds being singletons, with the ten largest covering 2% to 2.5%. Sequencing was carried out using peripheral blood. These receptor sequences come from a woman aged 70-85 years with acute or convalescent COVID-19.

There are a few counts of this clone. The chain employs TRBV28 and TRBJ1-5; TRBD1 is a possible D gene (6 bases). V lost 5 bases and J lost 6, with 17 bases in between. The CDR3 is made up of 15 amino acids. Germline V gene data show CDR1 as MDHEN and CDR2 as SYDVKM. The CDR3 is CASSPLEGGGQPQHF. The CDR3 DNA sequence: TGTGCCAGCAGTCCCCTGGAGGGGGGGGGTCAGCCCCAGCATTTT. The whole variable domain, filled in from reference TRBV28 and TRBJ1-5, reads DVKVTQSSRYLVKRTGEKVFLECVQDMDHENMFWYRQDPGLGLRLIYFSYDVKMKEKGDIPEGYSVSREKKERFSLILESASTNQTSMYLCASSPLEGGGQPQHFGDGTRLSIL.

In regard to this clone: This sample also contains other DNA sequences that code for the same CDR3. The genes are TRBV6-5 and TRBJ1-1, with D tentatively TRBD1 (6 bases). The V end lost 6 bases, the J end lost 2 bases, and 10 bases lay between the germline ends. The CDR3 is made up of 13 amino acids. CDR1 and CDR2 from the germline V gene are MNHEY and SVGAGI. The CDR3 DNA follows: TGTGCCAGCAGCCCACAGGGTAACACTGAAGCTTTCTTT. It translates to CASSPQGNTEAFF.

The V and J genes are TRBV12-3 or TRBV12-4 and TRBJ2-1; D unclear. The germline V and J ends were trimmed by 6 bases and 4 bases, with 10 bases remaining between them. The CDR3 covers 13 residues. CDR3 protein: CASRTDQYNEQFF. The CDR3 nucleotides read TGTGCCAGCAGAACAGACCAGTACAATGAGCAGTTCTTC.

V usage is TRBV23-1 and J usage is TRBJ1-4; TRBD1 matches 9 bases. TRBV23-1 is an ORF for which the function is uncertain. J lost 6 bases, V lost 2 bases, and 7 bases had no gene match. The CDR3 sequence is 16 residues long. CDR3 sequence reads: CASSQNDGTGHEKLFF. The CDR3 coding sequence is TGCGCCAGCAGTCAAAATGACGGGACAGGGCATGAAAAACTGTTTTTT.

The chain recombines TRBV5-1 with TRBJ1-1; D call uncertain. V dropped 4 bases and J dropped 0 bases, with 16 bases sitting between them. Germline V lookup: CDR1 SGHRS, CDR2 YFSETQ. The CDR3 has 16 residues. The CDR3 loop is CASSGRPVLMNTEAFF. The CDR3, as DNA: TGCGCCAGCAGCGGGCGCCCCGTCCTTATGAACACTGAAGCTTTCTTT.

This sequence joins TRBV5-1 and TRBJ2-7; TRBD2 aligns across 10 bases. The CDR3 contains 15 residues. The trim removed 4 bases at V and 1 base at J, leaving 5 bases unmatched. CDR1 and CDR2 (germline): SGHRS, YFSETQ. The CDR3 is CASSPGTSVSYEQYF. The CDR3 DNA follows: TGCGCCAGCAGCCCCGGGACTAGCGTTTCCTACGAGCAGTACTTC.

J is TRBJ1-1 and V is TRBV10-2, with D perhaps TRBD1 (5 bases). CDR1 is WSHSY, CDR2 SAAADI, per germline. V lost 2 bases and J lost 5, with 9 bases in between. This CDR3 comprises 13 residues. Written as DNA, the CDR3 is TGCGCCAGCAGTGAGCAGGGTAGAACTGAAGCTTTCTTT. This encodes CASSEQGRTEAFF.

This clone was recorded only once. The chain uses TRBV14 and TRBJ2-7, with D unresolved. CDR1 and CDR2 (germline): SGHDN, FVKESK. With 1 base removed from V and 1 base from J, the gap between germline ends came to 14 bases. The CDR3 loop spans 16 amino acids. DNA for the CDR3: TGTGCCAGCAGCCAAGGAGAAGACATCCTTTCCTACGAGCAGTACTTC. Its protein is CASSQGEDILSYEQYF.

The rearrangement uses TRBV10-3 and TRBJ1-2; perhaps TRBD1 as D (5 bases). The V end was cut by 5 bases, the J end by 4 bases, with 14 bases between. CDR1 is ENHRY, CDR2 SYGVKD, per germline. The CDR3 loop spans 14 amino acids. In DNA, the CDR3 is TGTGCCATCAGTAATACCGGGGACTTCTATGGCTACACCTTC. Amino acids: CAISNTGDFYGYTF.

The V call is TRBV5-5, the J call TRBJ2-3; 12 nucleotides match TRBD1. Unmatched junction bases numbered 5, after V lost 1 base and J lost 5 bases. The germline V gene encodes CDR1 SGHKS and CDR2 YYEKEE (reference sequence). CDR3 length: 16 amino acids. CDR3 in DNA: TGTGCCAGCAGCTTGATGGGACAGGGGGCGCGAGATACGCAGTATTTT. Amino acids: CASSLMGQGARDTQYF.

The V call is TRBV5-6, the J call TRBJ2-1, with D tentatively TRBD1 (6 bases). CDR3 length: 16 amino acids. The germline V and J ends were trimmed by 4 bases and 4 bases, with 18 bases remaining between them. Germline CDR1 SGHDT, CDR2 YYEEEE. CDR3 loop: CASSGTGRPPYNEQFF. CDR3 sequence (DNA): TGTGCCAGCAGCGGAACAGGGCGCCCCCCGTACAATGAGCAGTTCTTC.

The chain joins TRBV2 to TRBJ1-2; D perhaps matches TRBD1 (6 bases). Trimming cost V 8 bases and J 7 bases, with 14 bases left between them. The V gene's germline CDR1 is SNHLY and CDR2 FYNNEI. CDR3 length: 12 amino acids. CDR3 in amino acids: CASWDTTGGYTF. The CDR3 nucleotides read TGTGCCAGCTGGGACACGACGGGTGGCTACACCTTC. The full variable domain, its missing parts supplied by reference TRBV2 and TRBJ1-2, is EPEVTQTPSHQVTQMGQEVILRCVPISNHLYFYWYRQILGQKVEFLVSFYNNEISEKSEIFDDQFSVERPDGSNFTLKIRSTKLEDSAMYFCASWDTTGGYTFGSGTRLTVV.

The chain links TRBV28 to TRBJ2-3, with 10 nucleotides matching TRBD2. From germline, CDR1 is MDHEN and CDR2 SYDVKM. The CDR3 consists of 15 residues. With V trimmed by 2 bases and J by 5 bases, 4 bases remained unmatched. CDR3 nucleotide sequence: TGTGCCAGCAGTTTAAGCGGGAGGGCTAAAGATACGCAGTATTTT. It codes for CASSLSGRAKDTQYF.